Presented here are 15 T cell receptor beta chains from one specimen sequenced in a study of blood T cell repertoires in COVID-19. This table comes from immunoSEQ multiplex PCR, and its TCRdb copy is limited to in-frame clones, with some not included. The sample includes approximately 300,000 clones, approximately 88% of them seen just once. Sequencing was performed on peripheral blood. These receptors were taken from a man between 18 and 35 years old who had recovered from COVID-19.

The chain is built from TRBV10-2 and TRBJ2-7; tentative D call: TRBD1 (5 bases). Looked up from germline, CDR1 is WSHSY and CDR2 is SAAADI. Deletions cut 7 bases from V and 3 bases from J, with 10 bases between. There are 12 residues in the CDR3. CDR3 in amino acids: CASNRSVYEQYF. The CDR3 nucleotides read TGCGCCAGCAACAGGAGTGTCTACGAGCAGTACTTC.

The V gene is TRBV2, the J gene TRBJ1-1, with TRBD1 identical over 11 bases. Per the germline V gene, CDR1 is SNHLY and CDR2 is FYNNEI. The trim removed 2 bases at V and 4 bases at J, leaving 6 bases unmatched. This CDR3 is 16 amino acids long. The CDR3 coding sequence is TGTGCCAGCAGTGAACCCGGACAGGGGGCTGGCACTGAAGCTTTCTTT. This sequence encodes CASSEPGQGAGTEAFF.

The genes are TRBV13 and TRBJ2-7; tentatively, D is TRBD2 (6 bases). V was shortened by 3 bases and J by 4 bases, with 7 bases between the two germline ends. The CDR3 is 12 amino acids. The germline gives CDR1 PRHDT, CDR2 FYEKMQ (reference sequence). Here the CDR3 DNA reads TGTGCCAGCAGCTTTGGGGGGTACGAGCAGTACTTC. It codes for CASSFGGYEQYF. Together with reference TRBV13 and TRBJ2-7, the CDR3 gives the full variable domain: AAGVIQSPRHLIKEKRETATLKCYPIPRHDTVYWYQQGPGQDPQFLISFYEKMQSDKGSIPDRFSAQQFSDYHSELNMSSLELGDSALYFCASSFGGYEQYFGPGTRLTVT.

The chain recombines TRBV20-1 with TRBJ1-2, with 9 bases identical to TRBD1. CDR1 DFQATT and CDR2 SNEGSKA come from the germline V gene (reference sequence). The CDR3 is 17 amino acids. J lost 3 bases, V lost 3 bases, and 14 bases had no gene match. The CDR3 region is CSASVWTGEVIDYGYTF. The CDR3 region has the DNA TGCAGTGCTAGTGTCTGGACAGGGGAAGTTATCGACTATGGCTACACCTTC.

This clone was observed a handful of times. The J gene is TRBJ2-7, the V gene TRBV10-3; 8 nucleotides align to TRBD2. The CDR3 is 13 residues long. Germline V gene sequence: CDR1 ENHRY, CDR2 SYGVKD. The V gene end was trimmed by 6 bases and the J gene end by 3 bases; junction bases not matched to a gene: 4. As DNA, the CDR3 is TGTGCCATCAGGAGCGGGAGCGACTACGAGCAGTACTTC. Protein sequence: CAIRSGSDYEQYF.

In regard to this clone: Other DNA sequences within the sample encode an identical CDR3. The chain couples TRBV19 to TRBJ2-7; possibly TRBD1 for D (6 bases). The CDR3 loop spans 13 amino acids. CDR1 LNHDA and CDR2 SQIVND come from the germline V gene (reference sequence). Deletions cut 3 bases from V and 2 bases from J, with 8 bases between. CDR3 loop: CASSMAGAYEQYF. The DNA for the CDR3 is TGTGCCAGTAGTATGGCAGGGGCCTACGAGCAGTACTTC.

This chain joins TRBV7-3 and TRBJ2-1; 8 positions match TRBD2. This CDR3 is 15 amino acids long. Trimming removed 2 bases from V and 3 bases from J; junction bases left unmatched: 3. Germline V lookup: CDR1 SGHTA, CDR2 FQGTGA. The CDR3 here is CASSLDGTSYNEQFF. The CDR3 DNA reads TGTGCCAGCAGCTTAGACGGGACTAGCTACAATGAGCAGTTCTTC. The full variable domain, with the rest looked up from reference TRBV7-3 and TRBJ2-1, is GAGVSQTPSNKVTEKGKYVELRCDPISGHTALYWYRQSLGQGPEFLIYFQGTGAADDSGLPNDRFFAVRPEGSVSTLKIQRTERGDSAVYLCASSLDGTSYNEQFFGPGTRLTVL.

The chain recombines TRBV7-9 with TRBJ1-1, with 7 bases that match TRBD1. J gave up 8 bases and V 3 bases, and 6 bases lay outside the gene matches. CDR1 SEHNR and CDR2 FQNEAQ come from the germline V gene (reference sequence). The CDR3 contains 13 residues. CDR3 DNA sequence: TGTGCCAGCAGCTTGGGGACAGCTAACGAAGCTTTCTTT. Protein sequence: CASSLGTANEAFF. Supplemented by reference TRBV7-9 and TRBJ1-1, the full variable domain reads DTGVSQNPRHKITKRGQNVTFRCDPISEHNRLYWYRQTLGQGPEFLTYFQNEAQLEKSRLLSDRFSAERPKGSFSTLEIQRTEQGDSAMYLCASSLGTANEAFFGQGTRLTVV.

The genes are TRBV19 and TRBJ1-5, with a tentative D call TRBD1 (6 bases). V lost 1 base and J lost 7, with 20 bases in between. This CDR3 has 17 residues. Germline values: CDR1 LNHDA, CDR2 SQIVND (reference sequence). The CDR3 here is CASSIGQTGPSGQPQHF. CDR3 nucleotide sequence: TGTGCCAGTAGTATAGGTCAAACAGGGCCCTCCGGGCAGCCCCAGCATTTT.

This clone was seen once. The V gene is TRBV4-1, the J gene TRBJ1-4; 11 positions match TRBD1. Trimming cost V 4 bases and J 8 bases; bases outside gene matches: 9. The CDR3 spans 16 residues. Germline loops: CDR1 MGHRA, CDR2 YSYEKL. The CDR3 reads CASSPARGQGEEKLFF. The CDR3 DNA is TGCGCCAGCAGCCCAGCTAGGGGACAGGGGGAAGAAAAACTGTTTTTT.

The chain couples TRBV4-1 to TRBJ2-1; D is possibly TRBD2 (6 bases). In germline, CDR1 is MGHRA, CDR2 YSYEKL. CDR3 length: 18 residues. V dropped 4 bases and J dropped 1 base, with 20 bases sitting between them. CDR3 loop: CASSPKEGSEGSYNEQFF. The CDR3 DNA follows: TGCGCCAGCAGCCCAAAGGAGGGCTCAGAAGGATCCTACAATGAGCAGTTCTTC.

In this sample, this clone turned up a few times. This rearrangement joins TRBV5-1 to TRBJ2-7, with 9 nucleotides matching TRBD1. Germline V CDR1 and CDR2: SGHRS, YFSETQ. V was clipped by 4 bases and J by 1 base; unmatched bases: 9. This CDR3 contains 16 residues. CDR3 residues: CASSPYTGGPSYEQYF. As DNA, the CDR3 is TGCGCCAGCAGCCCCTATACAGGGGGCCCTTCCTACGAGCAGTACTTC. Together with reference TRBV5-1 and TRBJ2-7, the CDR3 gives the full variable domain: KAGVTQTPRYLIKTRGQQVTLSCSPISGHRSVSWYQQTPGQGLQFLFEYFSETQRNKGNFPGRFSGRQFSNSRSEMNVSTLELGDSALYLCASSPYTGGPSYEQYFGPGTRLTVT.

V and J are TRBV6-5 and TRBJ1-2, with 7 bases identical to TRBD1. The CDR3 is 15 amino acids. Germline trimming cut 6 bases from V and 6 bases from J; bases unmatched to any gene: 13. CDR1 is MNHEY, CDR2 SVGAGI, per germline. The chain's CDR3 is CASSPVTGEEDGYTF. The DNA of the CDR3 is TGTGCCAGCAGCCCCGTAACAGGGGAAGAGGATGGCTACACCTTC.

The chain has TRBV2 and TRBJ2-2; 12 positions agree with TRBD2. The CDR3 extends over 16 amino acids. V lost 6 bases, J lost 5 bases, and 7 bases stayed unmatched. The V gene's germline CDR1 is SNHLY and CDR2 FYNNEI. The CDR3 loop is CASRTSSGGVTGELFF. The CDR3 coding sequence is TGTGCCAGCAGAACGTCTAGCGGGGGGGTTACCGGGGAGCTGTTTTTT.

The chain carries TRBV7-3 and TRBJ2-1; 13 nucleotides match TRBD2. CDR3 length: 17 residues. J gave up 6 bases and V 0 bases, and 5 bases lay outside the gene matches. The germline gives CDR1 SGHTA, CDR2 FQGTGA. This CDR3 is CASSLTETSGRTNEQFF. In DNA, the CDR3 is TGTGCCAGCAGCTTAACGGAGACTAGCGGGAGGACCAATGAGCAGTTCTTC.